This TCR beta chain was found in a study of T cells in Graves' hyperthyroidism and ophthalmopathy. Study information: Peripheral blood samples were taken at initial diagnosis, prior to any treatment. Regarding the study as a whole: In the blood, most expanded thyroid clonotypes above 0.001 appeared as well.

Clinicians diagnosed patients from clinical symptoms, serum thyroxine and TRAb, thyroid ultrasound and orbital computed tomography. Trimming took 0 bases from V and 5 from J, leaving 5 bases between them. Germline V gene sequence: CDR1 MGHRA, CDR2 YSYEKL. The CDR3 length is 12 residues. This clonotype was seen a few times. Its antigen is still unknown. Template material for amplifying TCR beta CDR3 regions consisted of RNA transcripts. A first-round RT-PCR of the TCR CDR3 used the HTBI primer set. Via MiXCR, TCRdb re-called the multiplex PCR reads, giving one row per CDR3 protein. The sample yields nearly 600,000 distinct CDR3 sequences, roughly 14% seen once.

The V gene is TRBV4-1, the J gene TRBJ2-7; D uncertain. The sequence came from a woman younger than 45 with Graves' hyperthyroidism that later progressed to Graves' ophthalmopathy. Sequencing was carried out using blood. The CDR3 loop is CASSQDSHEQYF. CDR3 bases: TGCGCCAGCAGCCAAGATAGCCACGAGCAGTACTTC.